This TCR beta chain came from a study of T cell responses to AZD1222 COVID-19 vaccine. Study-wide results and caveats: Donors were mostly white British, more females; clonal diversity possibly underestimated. After the peak T cell response, and only then, were repertoires sampled.

Data came from immunoSEQ multiplex PCR; TCRdb stores just in-frame clones and leaves some out. The data show roughly 110,000 clones, 87% seen once. This clone has more than one count but fewer than ten. Its target is unknown. CDR1 is SGHRS and CDR2 is YFSETQ in the germline V gene. Trimming left V 2 bases short and J 2 bases short, with 13 bases between. This CDR3 comprises 15 residues. The gene calls are TRBV5-1 and TRBJ1-2, with D tentatively TRBD1 (5 bases). The source is an adult in good health. The source was peripheral blood, collected on day 0 of AZD1222 vaccination. The DNA of the CDR3 is TGCGCCAGCAGCTTATGGCAGGGTGTCAACTATGGCTACACCTTC. It codes for CASSLWQGVNYGYTF.